This T cell receptor beta chain came from a study of cytomegalovirus exposure and HLA in healthy donors. Overall study findings and caveats: Reports indicated that the classifier achieved high specificity and sensitivity in diagnosing cytomegalovirus status. Whilst most TCR sequences proved rare, a subset of public TCRs occurred across many donors.

This clone has only one observation. As yet, its antigen is unknown. Each donor was nominally healthy when sampled (though unrecorded immune exposures were likely). A multiplex PCR was run with 60 Vbeta primers and 13 Jbeta primers. Method: immunoSEQ multiplex PCR; TCRdb's copy keeps in-frame clones and lacks some. This table has approximately 180,000 clones, 70% to 75% appearing once. Sequencing input: PBMCs. The sequence was obtained from a male donor in good health and CMV-seronegative.

This CDR3 is CASSRTGEEKLFF. The CDR3 DNA follows: TGCGCCAGCAGCCGGACAGGGGAAGAAAAACTGTTTTTT. The rearrangement uses TRBV5-1 and TRBJ1-4; TRBD1 aligns across 9 bases. The CDR3 totals 13 residues. Germline trimming cut 4 bases from V and 8 bases from J; bases unmatched to any gene: 3. Germline V gene data show CDR1 as SGHRS and CDR2 as YFSETQ.